The TCR beta chain described here comes from a study of identifying expanded T cells in peripheral blood. The table came from immunoSEQ multiplex PCR; TCRdb's copy has only in-frame clones and leaves some out. Here the sample spans some 78,000 clones, 70% to 90% being singletons. The CDR3 is made up of 12 amino acids. The germline V gene has CDR1 GTSNPN and CDR2 SVGIG (reference sequence). V lost 2 bases and J lost 7; bases outside the gene matches: 4. Source material: blood. The V and J genes are TRBV30 and TRBJ1-1, with 7 bases aligning to TRBD1. This receptor was identified in a person aged 18 to 75 in good health. DNA of the CDR3: TGTGCCTGGAGTTACAGGGGAGGTGAAGCTTTCTTT. Residues: CAWSYRGGEAFF.